These 10 T cell receptor beta chains came from one sample sequenced in a study of blood T cell repertoires in COVID-19. This table comes from immunoSEQ multiplex PCR, and its TCRdb copy is limited to in-frame clones, with some not included. The sample consists of hundreds of thousands of clones, about 83% of them appearing once. Source material: peripheral blood. These receptors all stem from a woman in her twenties or thirties with COVID-19, enrolled during active disease.

The rearrangement uses TRBV29-1 and TRBJ2-5; TRBD2 agrees at 7 bases. Trimming at V came to 7 bases and at J to 3 bases, leaving 5 bases not matched to a gene. CDR3 length equals 12 residues. CDR1 and CDR2 from the germline V gene are SQVTM and ANQGSEA. The DNA for the CDR3 is TGCAGCGCCAGGGAGGGCGAAGAGACCCAGTACTTC. Protein sequence: CSAREGEETQYF.

J is TRBJ1-2 and V is TRBV3-1 (or the pseudogene TRBV3-2); 7 positions match TRBD1. CDR1 is LGHDT, CDR2 YNNKEL, per germline (reference sequence). V dropped 1 base and J dropped 4; count of bases not matched to a gene: 3. This CDR3 has 14 amino acids. This chain's CDR3 is CASSQGQGAYGYTF. CDR3 in DNA: TGTGCCAGCAGCCAAGGACAGGGAGCCTATGGCTACACCTTC.

The rearrangement joins TRBV28 to TRBJ2-7, with 9 bases fitting TRBD1. Trimming at V came to 6 bases and at J to 5 bases, leaving 14 bases not matched to a gene. CDR1 is MDHEN and CDR2 is SYDVKM in the germline V gene. The CDR3 consists of 16 residues. CDR3 in DNA: TGTGCCAGCAGCCCCCCACCGGGACAGGGAAGCAACGAGCAGTACTTC. Protein product: CASSPPPGQGSNEQYF.

The chain recombines TRBV4-2 with TRBJ2-3; 8 positions agree with TRBD2. CDR1 LGHNA and CDR2 YNFKEQ come from the germline V gene. Trimming removed 0 bases from V and 1 base from J; junction bases left unmatched: 6. CDR3 length: 17 amino acids. The CDR3 nucleotides read TGTGCCAGCAGCCAAGAGTTAAGGCGGGAGGGCACAGATACGCAGTATTTT. Translation: CASSQELRREGTDTQYF.

Here the CDR3 reads CAWSAGTSGPGELFF. Here the CDR3 DNA reads TGTGCCTGGAGTGCCGGGACTAGCGGCCCCGGGGAGCTGTTTTTT. The J gene is TRBJ2-2, the V gene TRBV30; 11 nucleotides align to TRBD2. The CDR3 runs to 15 residues. J lost 6 bases, V lost 1 base, and 4 bases had no gene match. CDR1 is GTSNPN, CDR2 SVGIG, per germline (reference sequence).

The chain carries TRBV2 and TRBJ1-5; D is undetermined. Germline lookup yields CDR1 SNHLY and CDR2 FYNNEI. V lost 2 bases and J lost 4, with 18 bases in between. CDR3 length: 17 residues. The CDR3 DNA reads TGTGCCAGCAGTGAATTCGGTATGAGTGTTTGGAATCAGCCCCAGCATTTT. Protein sequence: CASSEFGMSVWNQPQHF.

In its sample, this clone was seen once. The V call is TRBV4-3, the J call TRBJ1-2; 7 nucleotides line up with TRBD1. J was trimmed by 2 bases and V by 4 bases; bases with no gene match: 10. Germline CDR1 and CDR2: LGHNA and YSLEER. The CDR3 has 16 amino acids. The CDR3 region is CASSRTGTALNYGYTF. The CDR3 coding sequence is TGCGCCAGCAGCCGTACCGGGACAGCGTTGAACTATGGCTACACCTTC.

This chain links TRBV5-4 with TRBJ2-3, with 8 bases matching TRBD2. V was clipped by 4 bases and J by 6 bases; unmatched bases: 10. Germline CDR1 reads SGHNT; CDR2 reads YYREEE (reference sequence). This CDR3 comprises 15 residues. Here the CDR3 reads CASSQAGALVDTQYF. Here the CDR3 DNA reads TGTGCCAGCAGCCAAGCGGGGGCGCTCGTGGATACGCAGTATTTT. Supplemented by reference TRBV5-4 and TRBJ2-3, the full variable domain reads ETGVTQSPTHLIKTRGQQVTLRCSSQSGHNTVSWYQQALGQGPQFIFQYYREEENGRGNFPPRFSGLQFPNYSSELNVNALELDDSALYLCASSQAGALVDTQYFGPGTRLTVL.

This clone was picked up a small number of times. The chain carries TRBV6-6 and TRBJ1-5, with D perhaps TRBD1 (6 bases). The CDR3 contains 15 residues. V was shortened by 6 bases and J by 0 bases, with 12 bases between the two germline ends. Germline loops: CDR1 MNHNY, CDR2 SVGAGI (reference sequence). CDR3 sequence: CASRQQGNSNQPQHF. CDR3 in DNA: TGTGCCAGCAGACAACAGGGAAATAGCAATCAGCCCCAGCATTTT.

The chain has TRBV25-1 and TRBJ2-3; 10 positions agree with TRBD2. Germline-derived CDR1 and CDR2 are MGHDK and SYGVNS. This CDR3 region has 15 residues. V lost 5 bases to trimming and J lost 0 bases; unmatched junction nucleotides: 2. In DNA form, the CDR3 reads TGTGCCAGCAGTTTACTAGCGGGGAGCACAGATACGCAGTATTTT. This gives the protein CASSLLAGSTDTQYF.